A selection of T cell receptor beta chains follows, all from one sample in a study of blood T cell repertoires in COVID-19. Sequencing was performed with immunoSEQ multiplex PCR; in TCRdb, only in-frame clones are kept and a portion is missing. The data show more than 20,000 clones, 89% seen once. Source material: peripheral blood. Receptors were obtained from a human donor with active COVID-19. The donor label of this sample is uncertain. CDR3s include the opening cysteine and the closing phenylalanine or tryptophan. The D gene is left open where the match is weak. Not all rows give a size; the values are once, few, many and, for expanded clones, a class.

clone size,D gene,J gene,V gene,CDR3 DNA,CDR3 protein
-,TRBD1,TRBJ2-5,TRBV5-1,TGCGCCAGCAGGTCCCAGGGGGCGCAAGAGACCCAGTACTTC,CASRSQGAQETQYF
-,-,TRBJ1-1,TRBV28,TGTGCCAGCAGTTTATATGGGGCTTCGAACACTGAAGCTTTCTTT,CASSLYGASNTEAFF
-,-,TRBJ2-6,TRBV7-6,TGTGCCAGCAGCTCCCCCCAGGGCTCTGGGGCCAACGTCCTGACTTTC,CASSSPQGSGANVLTF
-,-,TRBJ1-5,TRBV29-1,TGCAGCGTTGAAGAGTTGGCTGGCCAGCCCCAGCATTTT,CSVEELAGQPQHF
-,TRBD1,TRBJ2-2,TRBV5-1,TGCGCCAGCAGGGGACAGGACACCGGGGAGCTGTTTTTT,CASRGQDTGELFF
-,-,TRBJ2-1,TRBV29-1,TGCAGCGTTCTAGGACACCGCTCCTACAATGAGCAGTTCTTC,CSVLGHRSYNEQFF
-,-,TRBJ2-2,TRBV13,TGTGCCAGCAGCTCCTCACTAGTCATCGCCACCGGGGAGCTGTTTTTT,CASSSSLVIATGELFF
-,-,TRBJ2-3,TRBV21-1,TGTGCCAGCAGCAAAGGTTACCTAGCGGGAGAATATACAGATACGCAGTATTTT,CASSKGYLAGEYTDTQYF
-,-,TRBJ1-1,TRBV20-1,TGCAGTGCTAGTAAGGAGTTTTGGGAGACTGAAGCTTTCTTT,CSASKEFWETEAFF
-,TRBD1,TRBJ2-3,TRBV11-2,TGTGCCAGCAGCCCACGGACAGGTGTTTCGGATACGCAGTATTTT,CASSPRTGVSDTQYF
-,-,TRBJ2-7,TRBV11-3,TGTGCCAGCAGCTTAGAGTCCACACGTATCTCCTACGAGCAGTACTTC,CASSLESTRISYEQYF
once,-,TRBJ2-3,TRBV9,TGTGCCAGCACCCTGAAGGAGACTAGTAAGGATACGCAGTATTTT,CASTLKETSKDTQYF
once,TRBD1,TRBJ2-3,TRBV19,TGTGCCAGTAGGACCGACAGGGGGCTATCCACAGATACGCAGTATTTT,CASRTDRGLSTDTQYF
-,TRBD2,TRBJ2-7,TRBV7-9,TGTGCCAGCAGCTTAGGCCCGGCGGGAGGGTCCTACGAGCAGTACTTC,CASSLGPAGGSYEQYF
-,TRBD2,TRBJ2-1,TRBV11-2,TGTGCCAGCAGCGTAAGGGCTAGCGGGGGGGCCTATGAGCAGTTCTTC,CASSVRASGGAYEQFF
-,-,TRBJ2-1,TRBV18,TGTGCCAGCTCCCACAAGGGGAACGATGAGCAGTTCTTC,CASSHKGNDEQFF
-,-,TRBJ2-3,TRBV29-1,TGCAGCGTTGATGGAGCGGCCTGGAGGATCAGGCCAGATACGCAGTATTTT,CSVDGAAWRIRPDTQYF
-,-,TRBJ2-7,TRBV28,TGTGCCAGCAGTTTGCAGGGTTCCTACGAGCAGTACTTC,CASSLQGSYEQYF
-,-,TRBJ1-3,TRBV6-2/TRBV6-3,TGTGCCAGCAGTTATAGTCGAGCGGGAAACACCATATATTTT,CASSYSRAGNTIYF
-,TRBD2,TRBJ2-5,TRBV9,TGTGCCAGCAGCCCCCGACCACTGGGACTAGCGGGAGGGCCGCGGCAAGAGACCCAGTACTTC,CASSPRPLGLAGGPRQETQYF
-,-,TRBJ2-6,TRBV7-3,TGTGCCACTGCTCCGGGTTATTCTGGGGCCAACGTCCTGACTTTC,CATAPGYSGANVLTF
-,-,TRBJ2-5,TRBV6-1,TGTGCCAGCAGTGAACGGGCGGGGCAAGAGACCCAGTACTTC,CASSERAGQETQYF
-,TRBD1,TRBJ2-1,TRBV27,TGTGCCAGCAGCCTTACCCGGGACAGCTACAATGAGCAGTTCTTC,CASSLTRDSYNEQFF
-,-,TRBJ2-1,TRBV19,TGTGCCAGTAGTATCGGGCTAGCCCGCTGGGACAATGAGCAGTTCTTC,CASSIGLARWDNEQFF
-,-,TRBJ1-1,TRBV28,TGTGCCAGCAGTTATCTGGGGGGGCGCCGTCCCACCCAAGCTTTCTTT,CASSYLGGRRPTQAFF